A selection of T cell receptor beta chains follows, all from one sample in a study of graft-versus-host responses after intestinal transplantation. These receptors' targets are unknown. The assay was immunoSEQ multiplex PCR, and TCRdb's table has in-frame clones only and misses some. The sample lists over 90,000 clones, roughly 90% occurring once. The starting material was unstimulated CD8+ T cells sorted from spleen or lymph node cells, obtained before intestinal transplant. All receptors come from a human donor who received an intestinal transplant. Both conserved end residues are part of each CDR3. Size tells how often a clone was seen (once, few, many) or the class of an expanded clone, and some rows leave it out.

clone size,V gene,CDR3 protein
-,TRBV29-1,CSVEFLARGTDTQYF
-,TRBV9,CASSEGGGNTEAFF
few,TRBV5-1,CASRPTGQETQYF
-,TRBV7-9,CASSHPGNTGELFF
-,TRBV30,CAWRPDWNEQFF
-,TRBV29-1,CSVEATGQGEETQYF
-,TRBV2,CASMFSGLAGFDEQFF
-,TRBV4-1,CASSYRASGPYEQYF
-,TRBV5-1,CASSLTYSYEQYF
-,TRBV30,CAWSQLGNEQFF
-,TRBV6-5,CASSYGSADEQFF
-,TRBV5-8,CASSLEGLAGVNEQFF
-,TRBV5-6,CASSSFWTGDLNQPQHF
-,TRBV5-6,CASSLSEETQYF
-,TRBV10-1,CASSLGGTSYNEQFF
-,TRBV4-3,CASSHGLDYGYTF
-,TRBV29-1,CSVEIRGAGETQYF
-,TRBV4-3,CASSQDRGRVGGYTF
-,TRBV19,CASSVGQGGGYEQYF
-,TRBV4-1,CASSQGKAYNEQFF
-,TRBV6-5,CASSWGGEQYF
-,TRBV27,CASSLGPNYGYTF
-,TRBV6-5,CASSYSAGGMNTEAFF
-,TRBV10-3,CAISDRMNTEAFF
-,TRBV13,CASSPGRVLRETQYF
-,TRBV4-1,CASGTSGSYEQYF
-,TRBV6-5,CASSYRGDQPQHF
-,TRBV19,CASSIWGDDEQFF
-,TRBV5-1,CASSSGQEFEAFF
-,TRBV14,CASSPLDRGQGEQYF
-,TRBV7-9,CASSSAADSNSPLHF
-,TRBV4-1,CASSPQQGAIAGELFF
-,TRBV4-1,CASSPGLAGHTDTQYF
-,TRBV30,CAWSPGGNEQFF
-,TRBV18,CASSSTSGGGDEQFF
-,TRBV19,CASSPRPLGAEAFF
-,TRBV6-5,CASSYRGTIYNEQFF
-,TRBV11-3,CASSPTGSNEQYF
-,TRBV7-3,CASSLNGRGLTEAFF
-,TRBV7-6,CASSLAPDSSYEQYF
-,TRBV5-6,CASSLKRYEQYF
-,TRBV6-5,CASSYTYRGGYGYTF
-,TRBV6-5,CASSSGTGLQETQYF
-,TRBV4-1,CASSQDLGQGLYEQYF
once,TRBV6-1,CASWDRVGMNTEAFF
-,TRBV29-1,CSGATGGPYGYTF
-,TRBV11-2,CASSLGGTGGPVEKLFF
-,TRBV5-6,CASSLGDLLSSYNEQFF
-,TRBV7-3,CASSLRGLNEKLFF
-,TRBV11-2,CASSALKTDSGANVLTF